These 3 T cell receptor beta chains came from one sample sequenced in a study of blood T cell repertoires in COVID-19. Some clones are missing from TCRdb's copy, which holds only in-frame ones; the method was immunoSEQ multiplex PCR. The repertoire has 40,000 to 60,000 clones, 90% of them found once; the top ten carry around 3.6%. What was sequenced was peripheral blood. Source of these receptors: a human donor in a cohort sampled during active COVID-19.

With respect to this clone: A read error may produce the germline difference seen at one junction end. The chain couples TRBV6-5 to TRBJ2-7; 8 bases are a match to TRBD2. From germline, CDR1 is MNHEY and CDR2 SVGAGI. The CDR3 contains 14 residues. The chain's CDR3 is CATSPAGVPYEQYF. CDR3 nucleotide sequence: TGTGCCACCAGTCCAGCGGGAGTCCCCTACGAGCAGTACTTC.

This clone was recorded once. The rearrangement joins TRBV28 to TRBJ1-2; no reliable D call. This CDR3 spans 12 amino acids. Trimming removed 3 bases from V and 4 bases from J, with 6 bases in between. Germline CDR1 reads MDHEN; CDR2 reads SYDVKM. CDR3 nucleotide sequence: TGTGCCAGCAGTTTCGGAGTCTATGGCTACACCTTC. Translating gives CASSFGVYGYTF.

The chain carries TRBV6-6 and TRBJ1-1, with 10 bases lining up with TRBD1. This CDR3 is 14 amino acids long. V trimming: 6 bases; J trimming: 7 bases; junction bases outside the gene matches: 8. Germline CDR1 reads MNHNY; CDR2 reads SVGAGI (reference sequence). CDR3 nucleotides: TGTGCCAGCAGGAGGACAGGGGGGTGGAATGAAGCTTTCTTT. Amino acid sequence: CASRRTGGWNEAFF.